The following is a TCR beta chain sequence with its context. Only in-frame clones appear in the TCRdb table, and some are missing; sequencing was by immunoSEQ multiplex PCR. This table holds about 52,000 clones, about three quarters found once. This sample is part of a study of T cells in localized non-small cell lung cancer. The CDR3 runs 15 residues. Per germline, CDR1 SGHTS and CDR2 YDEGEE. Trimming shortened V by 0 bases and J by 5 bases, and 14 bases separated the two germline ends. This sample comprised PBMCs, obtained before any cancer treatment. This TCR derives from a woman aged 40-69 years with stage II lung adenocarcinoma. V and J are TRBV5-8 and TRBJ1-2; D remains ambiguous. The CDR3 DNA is TGTGCCAGCAGCTTGGGGGTGGAGTGGAGTTATGGCTACACCTTC. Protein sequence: CASSLGVEWSYGYTF. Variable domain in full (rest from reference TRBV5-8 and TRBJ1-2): EAGVTQSPTHLIKTRGQQATLRCSPISGHTSVYWYQQALGLGLQFLLWYDEGEERNRGNFPPRFSGRQFPNYSSELNVNALELEDSALYLCASSLGVEWSYGYTFGSGTRLTVV.